Each of the 29 T cell receptor beta chains below was sequenced from the same sample in a study of chemoradiotherapy in HPV16-positive cancers. Assay: immunoSEQ multiplex PCR; the TCRdb copy retains only in-frame clones and omits some. The table shows 29,000 or so clones, with nearly 95% occurring only once. The sequencing here drew on blood, taken from a patient who underwent chemoradiotherapy. Source of these receptors: a human donor with HPV-associated anogenital cancer.

V usage is TRBV7-6 and J usage is TRBJ1-3, with D possibly TRBD1 on 5 matching bases. This CDR3 has 15 residues. The ends were cut back, 5 bases at V and 3 bases at J, with 14 bases in the middle. CDR1 is SGHVS, CDR2 FNYEAQ, per germline. The CDR3: CASSLEEGFGNTIYF. The CDR3 DNA sequence: TGTGCCAGCAGCCTCGAGGAGGGGTTTGGAAACACCATATATTTT.

The V call is TRBV7-7, the J call TRBJ2-7; D might be TRBD1 (5 bases). Per the germline V gene, CDR1 is SSHAT and CDR2 is FNYEAQ (reference sequence). This CDR3 is 14 amino acids long. Trimming pared 5 bases from V and 3 bases from J, leaving 14 bases between. This CDR3 is CASSPAPGHYEQYF. CDR3 DNA: TGTGCCAGCAGCCCGGCTCCCGGACACTACGAGCAGTACTTC.

This rearrangement joins TRBV2 to TRBJ2-7; D gene ambiguous. With 5 bases removed from V and 3 bases from J, the gap between germline ends came to 2 bases. The CDR3 contains 10 residues. Germline values: CDR1 SNHLY, CDR2 FYNNEI. The CDR3 loop is CASSLYEQYF. DNA of the CDR3: TGTGCCAGCAGTCTCTACGAGCAGTACTTC.

The rearrangement links TRBV9 to TRBJ2-1; possibly TRBD2 for D (6 bases). Germline V gives CDR1 SGDLS, CDR2 YYNGEE. This CDR3 has 15 amino acids. Trimming left V 2 bases short and J 0 bases short, with 9 bases between. The CDR3 region has the DNA TGTGCCAGCAGCGTCCGGGACTCCTCCTACAATGAGCAGTTCTTC. It codes for CASSVRDSSYNEQFF. The variable domain in full, completed from reference TRBV9 and TRBJ2-1, reads DSGVTQTPKHLITATGQRVTLRCSPRSGDLSVYWYQQSLDQGLQFLIQYYNGEERAKGNILERFSAQQFPDLHSELNLSSLELGDSALYFCASSVRDSSYNEQFFGPGTRLTVL.

The V gene is TRBV15, the J gene TRBJ1-3; D ambiguous. CDR1 and CDR2 from the germline V gene are LNHNV and YYDKDF (reference sequence). The V gene lost 1 base and the J gene lost 0 bases, with 4 bases spanning the gap. The CDR3 is 14 residues long. In nucleotides, the CDR3 is TGTGCCACCAGCAGAGGGGCCTCTGGAAACACCATATATTTT. Its translation is CATSRGASGNTIYF.

The V gene is TRBV9, the J gene TRBJ2-5, with 7 bases fitting TRBD1. The CDR3 has 15 residues. Unmatched junction bases numbered 12, after V lost 6 bases and J lost 4 bases. Germline V gives CDR1 SGDLS, CDR2 YYNGEE. CDR3 sequence (DNA): TGTGCCAGCACCGAACAGGGGTTGTCGGGAGAGACCCAGTACTTC. Its protein is CASTEQGLSGETQYF.

V gene TRBV13 combines with J gene TRBJ1-2; a weak D match, TRBD1 (6 bases). CDR1 and CDR2 from the germline V gene are PRHDT and FYEKMQ (reference sequence). V lost 6 bases to trimming and J lost 1 base, with 21 bases between them. This CDR3 comprises 17 residues. CDR3 loop: CASRLTAGVGVNYGYTF. For the CDR3, the DNA is TGTGCCAGCAGACTTACAGCAGGGGTGGGGGTTAACTATGGCTACACCTTC.

The CDR3 region is CASSHQMFSGNTIYF. In nucleotides, the CDR3 is TGTGCCAGCAGCCACCAGATGTTCTCTGGAAACACCATATATTTT. The chain combines TRBV11-2 with TRBJ1-3; D is unclear. The CDR3 sequence is 15 residues long. Trimming removed 5 bases from V and 0 bases from J, with 11 bases in between. Germline CDR1 is SGHAT and CDR2 is FQNNGV.

The V gene is TRBV7-2, the J gene TRBJ1-1; weak D call: TRBD1 (5 bases). The CDR3 runs to 15 residues. With 1 base removed from V and 4 bases from J, the gap between germline ends came to 13 bases. CDR1 and CDR2 from the germline V gene are SGHTA and FQGNSA. CDR3 sequence reads: CASSLVGGVSTEAFF. The CDR3 DNA reads TGTGCCAGCAGCTTAGTTGGGGGGGTGAGCACTGAAGCTTTCTTT.

The chain employs TRBV5-6 and TRBJ2-3, with D possibly being TRBD1 or TRBD2 (5 bases each). With 4 bases removed from V and 2 bases from J, the gap between germline ends came to 14 bases. Germline CDR1 SGHDT, CDR2 YYEEEE. The CDR3 length is 15 residues. The CDR3 is CASSGSGTLTDTQYF. For the CDR3, the DNA is TGTGCCAGCAGCGGGTCCGGGACGCTCACAGATACGCAGTATTTT.

The chain links TRBV18 to TRBJ2-7, with 9 bases lining up with TRBD1. In germline, CDR1 is KGHSH, CDR2 LQKENI. The CDR3 covers 14 residues. Unmatched junction bases numbered 5, after V lost 6 bases and J lost 2 bases. DNA for the CDR3: TGTGCCAGCTCCCGGGACAGGGTAACCTACGAGCAGTACTTC. As protein: CASSRDRVTYEQYF.

The chain links TRBV15 to TRBJ2-5, with D possibly being TRBD1 (6 bases). Trimming took off 3 bases at V and 3 bases at J, with 8 bases between the two ends. The CDR3 sequence is 13 residues long. Germline V gene lookup returns CDR1 LNHNV and CDR2 YYDKDF (reference sequence). The CDR3 sequence is CATSRRGKETQYF. The CDR3 region has the DNA TGTGCCACCAGCAGGAGGGGGAAAGAGACCCAGTACTTC.

The chain recombines TRBV28 with TRBJ1-1, with D tentatively TRBD1 (5 bases). Germline CDR1 reads MDHEN; CDR2 reads SYDVKM. V shed 10 bases and J shed 8 bases, with 14 bases lying between them. CDR3 length: 11 residues. The CDR3 bases are TGTGCCACCATCAGGAGGGGAGAAGCTTTCTTT. This encodes CATIRRGEAFF.

The V and J genes are TRBV28 and TRBJ2-3, with 11 bases that match TRBD2. The length of the CDR3 is 15 residues. Unmatched junction bases numbered 8, after V lost 4 bases and J lost 8 bases. Germline V lookup: CDR1 MDHEN, CDR2 SYDVKM. CDR3 in DNA: TGTGCCAGCAGTTGGGCTAGCGGGAGGAGGGTTACGCAGTATTTT. Residues: CASSWASGRRVTQYF.

This sequence joins TRBV18 and TRBJ2-1, with 8 bases matching TRBD2. The germline gives CDR1 KGHSH, CDR2 LQKENI. With 6 bases clipped from V and 7 bases from J, the junction kept 11 bases outside the gene matches. The CDR3 consists of 15 residues. In DNA form, the CDR3 reads TGTGCCAGCTCCGCCCTGCGGGAGGTTGTAAATGAGCAGTTCTTC. It codes for CASSALREVVNEQFF.

This sequence joins TRBV4-1 and TRBJ1-5; 11 positions agree with TRBD1. Germline V gives CDR1 MGHRA, CDR2 YSYEKL. Trimming removed 3 bases from V and 0 bases from J; junction bases left unmatched: 4. The CDR3 loop spans 17 amino acids. The CDR3 region is CASSQGTGGFSNQPQHF. The CDR3 coding sequence is TGCGCCAGCAGCCAGGGGACAGGGGGATTTAGCAATCAGCCCCAGCATTTT.

The sample holds one count of this clone. The genes are TRBV5-4 and TRBJ2-5; D not resolved. Between the trimmed V and J ends, which lost 0 bases and 3 bases, there was a span of 9 bases. Germline V gene lookup returns CDR1 SGHNT and CDR2 YYREEE (reference sequence). The length of the CDR3 is 14 residues. CDR3 DNA sequence: TGTGCCAGCAGCTTGGTACAGAAGAAAGAGACCCAGTACTTC. This translates into CASSLVQKKETQYF.

This chain links TRBV6-6 with TRBJ2-1, with TRBD2 identical over 7 bases. This CDR3 spans 15 amino acids. V shed 7 bases and J 8 bases; nucleotides not matched to a gene: 14. Germline-derived CDR1 and CDR2 are MNHNY and SVGAGI (reference sequence). The CDR3 region has the DNA TGTGCCAGCACCCCTGGCGGGAGCGGTAGTCATGAGCAGTTCTTC. Protein product: CASTPGGSGSHEQFF.

The chain joins TRBV11-2 to TRBJ2-7; the D is unclear. The CDR3 runs to 12 residues. Germline assignment: CDR1 SGHAT and CDR2 FQNNGV. V gave up 0 bases and J gave up 6 bases, with 6 bases separating them. CDR3 in DNA: TGTGCCAGCAGCTTAGATCGGTCCGAGCAGTACTTC. Encoded protein: CASSLDRSEQYF.

The genes are TRBV28 and TRBJ2-3; TRBD2 aligns across 7 bases. Germline trimming cut 6 bases from V and 2 bases from J; bases unmatched to any gene: 5. Germline values: CDR1 MDHEN, CDR2 SYDVKM. This CDR3 is built from 14 residues. CDR3 coding DNA: TGTGCCAGCAGCCCCGGGACTAACACAGATACGCAGTATTTT. It encodes CASSPGTNTDTQYF.

This clone occurred once. The chain has TRBV7-9 and TRBJ2-2; 9 nucleotides align to TRBD1. Trimming at V came to 6 bases and at J to 4 bases, leaving 6 bases not matched to a gene. CDR1 and CDR2 from the germline V gene are SEHNR and FQNEAQ (reference sequence). The CDR3 loop spans 15 amino acids. CDR3 bases: TGTGCCAGCAGACCGGGACAGGGCAGCACCGGGGAGCTGTTTTTT. Translation: CASRPGQGSTGELFF.

This sequence joins TRBV19 and TRBJ2-7; D not resolved. Trimming cost V 3 bases and J 0 bases, with 9 bases left between them. The length of the CDR3 is 14 residues. CDR1 and CDR2 from the germline V gene are LNHDA and SQIVND (reference sequence). CDR3 nucleotides: TGTGCCAGTAGTATTGCCTCCAACTCCTACGAGCAGTACTTC. This codes for CASSIASNSYEQYF.

This chain connects TRBV5-1 to TRBJ1-3, with 7 bases that match TRBD1. J was trimmed by 4 bases and V by 1 base; bases with no gene match: 8. CDR1 is SGHRS and CDR2 is YFSETQ in the germline V gene. This CDR3 has 16 residues. The CDR3 DNA sequence: TGCGCCAGCAGCTTGTACGAGGGGGCAGGAGGAAACACCATATATTTT. It is translated as CASSLYEGAGGNTIYF.

The rearrangement links TRBV18 to TRBJ2-3; D uncertain. With 2 bases removed from V and 4 bases from J, the gap between germline ends came to 4 bases. CDR3 size: 12 residues. The germline V gene encodes CDR1 KGHSH and CDR2 LQKENI. CDR3 nucleotide sequence: TGTGCCAGCTCACCAGGGGCAGATACGCAGTATTTT. Translated, it gives CASSPGADTQYF.

The chain joins TRBV5-1 to TRBJ2-7, with D perhaps TRBD1 (6 bases). Germline V gene data show CDR1 as SGHRS and CDR2 as YFSETQ. Trimming stripped 4 bases from V and 2 bases from J, with 13 bases between. The length of the CDR3 is 14 residues. This chain's CDR3 is CASSRQGTTYEQYF. The CDR3 region has the DNA TGCGCCAGCAGCCGGCAGGGGACCACCTACGAGCAGTACTTC.

The chain recombines TRBV11-2 with TRBJ1-1; perhaps TRBD1 as D (6 bases). V shed 2 bases and J shed 1 base, with 14 bases lying between them. Germline V gene sequence: CDR1 SGHAT, CDR2 FQNNGV. This CDR3 comprises 16 residues. CDR3: CASSLIRGEENTEAFF. The CDR3 DNA follows: TGTGCCAGCAGCTTAATCAGGGGCGAGGAGAACACTGAAGCTTTCTTT.

The V call is TRBV6-1, the J call TRBJ2-2; 10 bases match TRBD2. The CDR3 spans 17 residues. Germline V lookup: CDR1 MNHNS, CDR2 SASEGT. Trimming cost V 2 bases and J 5 bases; bases outside gene matches: 8. The CDR3 nucleotides read TGTGCCAGCAGTGAAAGCGGGAGGGCCCGTTGGACCGGGGAGCTGTTTTTT. Its translation is CASSESGRARWTGELFF.

The J gene is TRBJ2-7, the V gene TRBV7-2; 9 positions match TRBD2. The CDR3 totals 17 residues. Unmatched junction bases numbered 9, after V lost 1 base and J lost 2 bases. Per germline, CDR1 SGHTA and CDR2 FQGNSA. The chain's CDR3 is CASSLGSGRSETYEQYF. As DNA, the CDR3 is TGTGCCAGCAGCTTAGGTAGCGGGAGATCGGAAACCTACGAGCAGTACTTC. Based on the CDR3 plus reference TRBV7-2 and TRBJ2-7, the full variable domain is GAGVSQSPSNKVTEKGKDVELRCDPISGHTALYWYRQSLGQGLEFLIYFQGNSAPDKSGLPSDRFSAERTGGSVSTLTIQRTQQEDSAVYLCASSLGSGRSETYEQYFGPGTRLTVT.

This chain uses TRBV18 with TRBJ1-5, with TRBD1 as a possible D gene (5 bases). The ends were cut back, 3 bases at V and 0 bases at J, with 12 bases in the middle. The CDR3 runs to 16 residues. In germline, CDR1 is KGHSH, CDR2 LQKENI. CDR3 coding DNA: TGTGCCAGCTCACCCTCCCGGGGGGTTAGCAATCAGCCCCAGCATTTT. It yields the protein CASSPSRGVSNQPQHF.